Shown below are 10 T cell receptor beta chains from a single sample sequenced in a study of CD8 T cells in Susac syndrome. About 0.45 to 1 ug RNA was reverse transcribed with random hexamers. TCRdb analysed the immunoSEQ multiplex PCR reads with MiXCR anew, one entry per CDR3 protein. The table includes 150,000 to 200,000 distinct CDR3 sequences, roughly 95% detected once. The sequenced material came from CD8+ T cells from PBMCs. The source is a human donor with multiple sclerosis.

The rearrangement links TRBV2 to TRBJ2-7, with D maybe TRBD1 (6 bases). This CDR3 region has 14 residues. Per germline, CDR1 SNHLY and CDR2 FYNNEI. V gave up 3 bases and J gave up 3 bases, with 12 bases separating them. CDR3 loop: CASSDRQVNYEQYF. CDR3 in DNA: TGTGCCAGCAGTGATAGACAGGTGAACTACGAGCAGTACTTC.

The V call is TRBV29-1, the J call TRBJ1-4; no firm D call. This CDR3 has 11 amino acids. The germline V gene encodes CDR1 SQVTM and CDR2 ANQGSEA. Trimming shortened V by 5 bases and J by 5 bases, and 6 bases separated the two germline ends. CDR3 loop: CSVRQNEKLFF. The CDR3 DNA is TGCAGCGTTCGGCAGAATGAAAAACTGTTTTTT.

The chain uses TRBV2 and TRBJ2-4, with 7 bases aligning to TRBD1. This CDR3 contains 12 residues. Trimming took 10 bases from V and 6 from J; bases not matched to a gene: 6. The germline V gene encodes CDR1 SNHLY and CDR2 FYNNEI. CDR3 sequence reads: CATIGDRNIQYF. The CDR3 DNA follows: TGTGCCACCATTGGGGACAGAAACATTCAGTACTTC.

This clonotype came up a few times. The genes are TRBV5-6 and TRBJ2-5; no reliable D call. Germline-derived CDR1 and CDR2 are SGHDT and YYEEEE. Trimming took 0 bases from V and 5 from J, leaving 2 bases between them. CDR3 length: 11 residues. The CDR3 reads CASSLDETQYF. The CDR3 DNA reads TGTGCCAGCAGCTTGGACGAGACCCAGTACTTC. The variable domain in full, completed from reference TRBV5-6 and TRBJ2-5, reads DAGVTQSPTHLIKTRGQQVTLRCSPKSGHDTVSWYQQALGQGPQFIFQYYEEEERQRGNFPDRFSGHQFPNYSSELNVNALLLGDSALYLCASSLDETQYFGPGTRLLVL.

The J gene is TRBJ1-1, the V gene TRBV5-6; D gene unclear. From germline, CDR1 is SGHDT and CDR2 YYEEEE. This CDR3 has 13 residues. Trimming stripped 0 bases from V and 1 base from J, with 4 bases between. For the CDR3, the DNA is TGTGCCAGCAGCTTGGACGAGAACACTGAAGCTTTCTTT. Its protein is CASSLDENTEAFF.

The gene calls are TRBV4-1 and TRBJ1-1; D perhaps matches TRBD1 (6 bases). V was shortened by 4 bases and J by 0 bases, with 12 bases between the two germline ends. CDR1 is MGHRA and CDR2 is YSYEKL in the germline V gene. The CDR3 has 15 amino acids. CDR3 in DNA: TGCGCCAGCAGCCCCCCAAGGGGGTTGAACACTGAAGCTTTCTTT. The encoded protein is CASSPPRGLNTEAFF.

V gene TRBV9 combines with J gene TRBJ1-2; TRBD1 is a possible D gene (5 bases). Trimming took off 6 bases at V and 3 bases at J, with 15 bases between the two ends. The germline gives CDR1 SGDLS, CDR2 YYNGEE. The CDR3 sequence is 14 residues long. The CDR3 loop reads CASTGGVSDYGYTF. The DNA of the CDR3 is TGTGCCAGCACCGGGGGGGTCAGCGACTATGGCTACACCTTC.

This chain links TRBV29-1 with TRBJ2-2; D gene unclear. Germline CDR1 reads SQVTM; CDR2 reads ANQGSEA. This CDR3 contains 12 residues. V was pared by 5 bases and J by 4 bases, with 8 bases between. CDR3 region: CSVSGSTGELFF. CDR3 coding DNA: TGCAGCGTTTCGGGTTCCACCGGGGAGCTGTTTTTT.

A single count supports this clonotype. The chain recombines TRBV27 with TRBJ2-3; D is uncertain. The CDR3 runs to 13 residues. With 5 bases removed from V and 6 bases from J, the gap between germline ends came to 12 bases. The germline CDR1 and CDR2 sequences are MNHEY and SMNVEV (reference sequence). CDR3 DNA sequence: TGTGCCAGCAGTCTCCCCGCTACCGATACGCAGTATTTT. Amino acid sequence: CASSLPATDTQYF.

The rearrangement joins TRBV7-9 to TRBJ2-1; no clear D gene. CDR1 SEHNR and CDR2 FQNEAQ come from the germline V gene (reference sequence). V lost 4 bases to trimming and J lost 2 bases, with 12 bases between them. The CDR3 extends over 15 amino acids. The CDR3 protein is CASSSKASTYNEQFF. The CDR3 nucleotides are TGTGCCAGCAGCTCAAAGGCGTCGACCTACAATGAGCAGTTCTTC. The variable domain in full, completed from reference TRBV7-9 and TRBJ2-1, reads DTGVSQNPRHKITKRGQNVTFRCDPISEHNRLYWYRQTLGQGPEFLTYFQNEAQLEKSRLLSDRFSAERPKGSFSTLEIQRTEQGDSAMYLCASSSKASTYNEQFFGPGTRLTVL.